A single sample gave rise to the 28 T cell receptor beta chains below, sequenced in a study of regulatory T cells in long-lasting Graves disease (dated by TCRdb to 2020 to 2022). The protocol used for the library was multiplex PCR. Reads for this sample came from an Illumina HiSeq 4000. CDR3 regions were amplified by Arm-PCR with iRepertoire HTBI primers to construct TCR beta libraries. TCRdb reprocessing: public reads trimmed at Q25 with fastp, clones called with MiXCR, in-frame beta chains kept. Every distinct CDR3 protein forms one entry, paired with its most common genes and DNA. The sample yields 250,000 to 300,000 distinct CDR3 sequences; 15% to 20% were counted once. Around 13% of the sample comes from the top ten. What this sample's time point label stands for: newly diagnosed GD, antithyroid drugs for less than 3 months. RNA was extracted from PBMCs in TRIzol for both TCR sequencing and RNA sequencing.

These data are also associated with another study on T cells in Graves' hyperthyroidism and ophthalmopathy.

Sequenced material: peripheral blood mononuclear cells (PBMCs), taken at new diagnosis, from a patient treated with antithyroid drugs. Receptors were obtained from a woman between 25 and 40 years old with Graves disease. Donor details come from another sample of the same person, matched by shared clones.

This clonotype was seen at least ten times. The CDR3 region is CASSFLGTEAFF. DNA of the CDR3: TGTGCCAGCAGTTTCTTGGGCACTGAAGCTTTCTTT. The V gene is TRBV12-3 or TRBV12-4, the J gene TRBJ1-1, with D hard to call. The CDR3 has 12 residues. Trimming took off 3 bases at V and 4 bases at J, with 6 bases between the two ends.

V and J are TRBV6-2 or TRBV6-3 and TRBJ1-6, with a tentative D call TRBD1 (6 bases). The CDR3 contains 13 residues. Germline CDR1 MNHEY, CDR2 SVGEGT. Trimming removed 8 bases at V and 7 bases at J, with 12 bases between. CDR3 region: CASVRDTNSPLHF. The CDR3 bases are TGTGCCAGCGTCCGGGACACCAATTCACCCCTCCACTTT.

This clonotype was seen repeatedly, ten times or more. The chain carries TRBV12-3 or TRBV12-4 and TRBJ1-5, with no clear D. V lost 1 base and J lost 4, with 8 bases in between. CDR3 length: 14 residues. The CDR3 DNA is TGTGCCAGCAGTTTAGTTTGGGAAAATCAGCCCCAGCATTTT. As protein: CASSLVWENQPQHF.

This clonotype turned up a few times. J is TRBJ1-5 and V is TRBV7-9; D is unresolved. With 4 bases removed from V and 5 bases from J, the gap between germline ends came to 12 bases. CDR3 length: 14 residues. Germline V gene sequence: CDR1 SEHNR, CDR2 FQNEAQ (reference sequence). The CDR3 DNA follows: TGTGCCAGCAGCTCCTCTGGTGGGGATCAGCCCCAGCATTTT. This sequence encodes CASSSSGGDQPQHF.

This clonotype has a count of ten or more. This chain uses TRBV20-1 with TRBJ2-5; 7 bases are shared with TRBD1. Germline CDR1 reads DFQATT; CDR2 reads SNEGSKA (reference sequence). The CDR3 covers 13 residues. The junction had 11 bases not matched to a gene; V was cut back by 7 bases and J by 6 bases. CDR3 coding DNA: TGCAGTGTCCCGGGACAGCTAATAAAGACCCAGTACTTC. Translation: CSVPGQLIKTQYF.

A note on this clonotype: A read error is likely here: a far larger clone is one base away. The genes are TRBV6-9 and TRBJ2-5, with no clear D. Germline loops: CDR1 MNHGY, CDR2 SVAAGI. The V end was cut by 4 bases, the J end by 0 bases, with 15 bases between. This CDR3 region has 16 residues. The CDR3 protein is CASSSPRRTYQETQYF. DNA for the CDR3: TGTGCCAGCAGTTCGCCCCGACGGACGTACCAAGAGACCCAGTACTTC.

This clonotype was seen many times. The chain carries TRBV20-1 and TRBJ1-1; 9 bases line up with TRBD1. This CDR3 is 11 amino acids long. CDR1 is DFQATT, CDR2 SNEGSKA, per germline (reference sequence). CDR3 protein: CTPGTGTEAFF. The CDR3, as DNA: TGCACCCCGGGGACAGGGACTGAAGCTTTCTTT.

The CDR3 region is CASSGLGGQETQYF. The CDR3 DNA reads TGTGCCAGCAGTGGCTTGGGGGGGCAAGAGACCCAGTACTTC. The chain is built from TRBV28 and TRBJ2-5, with 7 bases matching TRBD2. J lost 2 bases, V lost 5 bases, and 5 bases had no gene match. Per germline, CDR1 MDHEN and CDR2 SYDVKM. This CDR3 has 14 residues.

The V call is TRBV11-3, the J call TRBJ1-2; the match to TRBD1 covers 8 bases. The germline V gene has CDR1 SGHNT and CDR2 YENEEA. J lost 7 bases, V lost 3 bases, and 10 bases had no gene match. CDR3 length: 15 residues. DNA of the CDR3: TGTGCCAGCAGCTTTAGTTGGACAGGGCAGGCTGGCTACACCTTC. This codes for CASSFSWTGQAGYTF.

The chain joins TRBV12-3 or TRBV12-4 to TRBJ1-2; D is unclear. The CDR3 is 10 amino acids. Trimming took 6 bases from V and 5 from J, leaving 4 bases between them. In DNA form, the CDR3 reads TGTGCCAGCAGCAGATATGGCTACACCTTC. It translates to CASSRYGYTF.

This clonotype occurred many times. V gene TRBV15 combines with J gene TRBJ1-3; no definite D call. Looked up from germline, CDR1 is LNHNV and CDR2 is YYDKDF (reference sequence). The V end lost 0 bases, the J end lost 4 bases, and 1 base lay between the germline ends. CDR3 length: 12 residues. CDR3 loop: CATSRDGNTIYF. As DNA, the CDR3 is TGTGCCACCAGCAGAGACGGAAACACCATATATTTT.

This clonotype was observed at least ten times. DNA for the CDR3: TGTGCCAGCAGCTTTTATGGGGCCACTGAAGCTTTCTTT. Residues: CASSFYGATEAFF. This chain uses TRBV7-9 with TRBJ1-1, with D perhaps matching TRBD1 (5 bases). Between the trimmed V and J ends, which lost 3 bases and 4 bases, there was a span of 9 bases. CDR3 length equals 13 residues. Looked up from germline, CDR1 is SEHNR and CDR2 is FQNEAQ (reference sequence).

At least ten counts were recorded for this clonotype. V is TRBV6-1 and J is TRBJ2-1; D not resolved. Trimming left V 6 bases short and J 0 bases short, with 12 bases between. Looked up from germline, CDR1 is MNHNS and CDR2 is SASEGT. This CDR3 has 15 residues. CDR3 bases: TGTGCCAGCAGGTCGACCCTGAGCTCCTACAATGAGCAGTTCTTC. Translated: CASRSTLSSYNEQFF.

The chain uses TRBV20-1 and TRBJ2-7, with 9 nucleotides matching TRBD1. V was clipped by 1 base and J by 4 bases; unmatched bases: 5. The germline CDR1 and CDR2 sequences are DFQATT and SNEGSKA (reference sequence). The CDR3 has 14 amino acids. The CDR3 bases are TGCAGTGCTAGAGGGGACAGGGTTGAGTACGAGCAGTACTTC. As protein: CSARGDRVEYEQYF.

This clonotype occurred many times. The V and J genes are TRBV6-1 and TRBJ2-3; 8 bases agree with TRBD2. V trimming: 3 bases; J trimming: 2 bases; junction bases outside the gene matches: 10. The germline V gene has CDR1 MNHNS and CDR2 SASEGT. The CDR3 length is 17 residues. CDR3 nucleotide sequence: TGTGCCAGCAGTGACCCTAGTCGGGGGGGGAACACAGATACGCAGTATTTT. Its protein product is CASSDPSRGGNTDTQYF.

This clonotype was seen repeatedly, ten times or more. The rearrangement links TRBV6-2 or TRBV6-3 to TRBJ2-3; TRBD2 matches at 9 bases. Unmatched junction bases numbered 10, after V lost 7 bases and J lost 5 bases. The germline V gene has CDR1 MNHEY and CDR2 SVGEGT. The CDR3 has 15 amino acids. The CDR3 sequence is CASKGSGGKRDTQYF. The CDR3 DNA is TGTGCCAGCAAGGGTAGCGGGGGCAAGAGAGATACGCAGTATTTT.

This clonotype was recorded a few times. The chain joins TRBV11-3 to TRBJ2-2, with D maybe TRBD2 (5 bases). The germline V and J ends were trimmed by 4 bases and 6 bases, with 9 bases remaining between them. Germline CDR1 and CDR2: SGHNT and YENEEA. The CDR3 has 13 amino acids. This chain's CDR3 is CASSSSEAGELFF. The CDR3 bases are TGTGCCAGCAGCTCCTCGGAGGCCGGGGAGCTGTTTTTT.

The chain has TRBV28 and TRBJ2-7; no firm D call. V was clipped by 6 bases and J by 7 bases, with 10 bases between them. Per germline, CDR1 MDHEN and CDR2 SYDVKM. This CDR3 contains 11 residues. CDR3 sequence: CASRDRWEQYF. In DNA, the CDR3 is TGTGCCAGCAGAGATCGGTGGGAGCAGTACTTC.

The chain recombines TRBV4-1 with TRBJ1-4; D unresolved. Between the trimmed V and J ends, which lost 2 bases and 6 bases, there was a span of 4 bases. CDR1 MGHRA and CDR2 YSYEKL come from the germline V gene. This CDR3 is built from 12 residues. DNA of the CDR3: TGCGCCAGCAGCCAACCCTATGAAAAACTGTTTTTT. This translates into CASSQPYEKLFF.

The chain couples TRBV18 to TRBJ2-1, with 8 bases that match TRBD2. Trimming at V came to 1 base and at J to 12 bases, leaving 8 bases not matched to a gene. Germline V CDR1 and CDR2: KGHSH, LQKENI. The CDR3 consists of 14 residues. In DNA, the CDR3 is TGTGCCAGCTCACCACAACCAGCGGGAGAGGGGCAGTTCTTC. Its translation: CASSPQPAGEGQFF.

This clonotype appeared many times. The CDR3 sequence is CASSQDRHGNSPLHF. The CDR3 nucleotides read TGCGCCAGCAGCCAAGATCGACACGGTAATTCACCCCTCCACTTT. The chain couples TRBV4-1 to TRBJ1-6; D gene uncertain. The germline V and J ends were trimmed by 0 bases and 6 bases, with 9 bases remaining between them. The CDR3 sequence is 15 residues long. Looked up from germline, CDR1 is MGHRA and CDR2 is YSYEKL.

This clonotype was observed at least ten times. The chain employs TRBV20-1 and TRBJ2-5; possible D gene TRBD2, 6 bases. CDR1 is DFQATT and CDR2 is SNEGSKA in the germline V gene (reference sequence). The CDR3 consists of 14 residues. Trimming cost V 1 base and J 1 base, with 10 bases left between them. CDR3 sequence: CSARGRDSQETQYF. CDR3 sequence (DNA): TGCAGTGCTAGAGGCCGGGACTCCCAAGAGACCCAGTACTTC.

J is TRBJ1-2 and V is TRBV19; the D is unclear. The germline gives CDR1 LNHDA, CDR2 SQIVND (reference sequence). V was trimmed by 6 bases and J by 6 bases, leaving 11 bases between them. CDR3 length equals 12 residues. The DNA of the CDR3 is TGTGCCAGTAGGCGGGGAAGGGATGGCTACACCTTC. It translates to CASRRGRDGYTF.

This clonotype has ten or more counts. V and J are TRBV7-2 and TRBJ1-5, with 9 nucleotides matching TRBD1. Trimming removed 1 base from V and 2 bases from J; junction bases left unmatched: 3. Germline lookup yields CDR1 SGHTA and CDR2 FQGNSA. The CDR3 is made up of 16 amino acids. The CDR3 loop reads CASSLVRTGGNQPQHF. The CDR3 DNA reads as TGTGCCAGCAGCTTAGTGAGGACAGGGGGCAATCAGCCCCAGCATTTT.

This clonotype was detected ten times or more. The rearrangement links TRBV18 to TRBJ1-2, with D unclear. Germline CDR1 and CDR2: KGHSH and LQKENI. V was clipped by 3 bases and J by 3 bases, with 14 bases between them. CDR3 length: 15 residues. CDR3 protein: CASSPGRGSHYGYTF. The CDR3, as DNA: TGTGCCAGCTCACCCGGACGGGGAAGTCACTATGGCTACACCTTC.

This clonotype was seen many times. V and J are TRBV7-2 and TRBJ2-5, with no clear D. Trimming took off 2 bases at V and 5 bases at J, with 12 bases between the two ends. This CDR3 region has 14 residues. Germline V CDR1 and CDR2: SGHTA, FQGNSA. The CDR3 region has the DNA TGTGCCAGCAGCTTAACGAGTGGAGCGGAGACCCAGTACTTC. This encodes CASSLTSGAETQYF.

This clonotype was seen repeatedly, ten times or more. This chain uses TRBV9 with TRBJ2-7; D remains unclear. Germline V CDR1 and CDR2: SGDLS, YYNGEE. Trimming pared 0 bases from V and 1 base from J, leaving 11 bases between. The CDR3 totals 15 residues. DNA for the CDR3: TGTGCCAGCAGCGTAGCCCCGGACGGATCCTACGAGCAGTACTTC. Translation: CASSVAPDGSYEQYF.

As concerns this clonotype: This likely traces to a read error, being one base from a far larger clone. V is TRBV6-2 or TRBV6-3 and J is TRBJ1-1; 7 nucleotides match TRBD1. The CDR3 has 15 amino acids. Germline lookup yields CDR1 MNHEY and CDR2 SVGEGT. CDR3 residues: CASSLTRGVNAEAFF. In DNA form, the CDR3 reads TGTGCCAGCAGTTTGACCAGGGGGGTGAACGCTGAAGCTTTCTTT.